The 14 T cell receptor beta chains reported below all come from one sample, sequenced in a study of blood T cell repertoires in COVID-19. Using immunoSEQ multiplex PCR, the repertoire was profiled, and TCRdb retains in-frame clones only, with some absent. The sample consists of approximately 300,000 clones, more than 90% of them appearing once. The sequenced sample consisted of PBMCs or T cells enriched from blood (not recorded which). These receptor sequences come from a woman aged 25 to 39 who had been exposed to COVID-19.

This rearrangement joins TRBV9 to TRBJ1-5; D is unresolved. V was clipped by 4 bases and J by 7 bases, with 9 bases between them. Germline values: CDR1 SGDLS, CDR2 YYNGEE. There are 12 residues in the CDR3. CDR3 loop: CASSSGRQPQHF. The CDR3 nucleotides read TGTGCCAGCAGCTCGGGGAGGCAGCCCCAGCATTTT.

The chain uses TRBV12-5 and TRBJ1-2; the match to TRBD1 covers 10 bases. The V gene's germline CDR1 is LGHNT and CDR2 FRNRAP. The CDR3 runs to 16 residues. The junction had 8 bases not matched to a gene; V was cut back by 0 bases and J by 7 bases. CDR3 nucleotide sequence: TGTGCTAGTGGTTTGGTACTCGGACAGGGGGTAGGTGGCTACACCTTC. It translates to CASGLVLGQGVGGYTF.

This chain links TRBV7-9 with TRBJ1-6; D not certain. Trimming took off 1 base at V and 9 bases at J, with 7 bases between the two ends. CDR3 size: 13 residues. Per the germline V gene, CDR1 is SEHNR and CDR2 is FQNEAQ (reference sequence). CDR3 amino acids: CASSLGLRSPLHF. For the CDR3, the DNA is TGTGCCAGCAGCTTAGGGCTTCGTTCACCCCTCCACTTT.

This clone was recorded once. The chain carries TRBV21-1 and TRBJ2-7; the tabulated D call, TRBD2, remains unverified against the DNA. TRBV21-1 is a recognized pseudogene. The CDR3 is made up of 11 amino acids. The CDR3 DNA is TGTGCCAGCAGCACCTACTACGAGCAGTACTTC. It specifies CASSTYYEQYF.

The chain links TRBV6-2 or TRBV6-3 to TRBJ1-4; D gene unclear. The CDR3 length is 16 residues. CDR1 and CDR2 (germline): MNHEY, SVGEGT. V shed 2 bases and J shed 0 bases, with 10 bases lying between them. CDR3 in amino acids: CASSYLRGATNEKLFF. CDR3 bases: TGTGCCAGCAGTTACCTGCGGGGAGCAACTAATGAAAAACTGTTTTTT.

CDR3 amino acids: CASSQDPNMGRVRQYF. The CDR3 DNA reads as TGTGCCAGCAGCCAAGACCCCAATATGGGCAGGGTAAGGCAGTACTTC. The chain couples TRBV3-1 (or the pseudogene TRBV3-2) to TRBJ2-7; TRBD1 is a possible D gene (5 bases). Germline V gene data show CDR1 as LGHDT and CDR2 as YNNKEL (reference sequence). This CDR3 is built from 16 residues. The V and J ends lost 0 bases and 9 bases respectively, with 21 bases between them.

The CDR3 region has the DNA TGCGCCAGCAGCCGTGAGGAGACCCAGTACTTC. Translation: CASSREETQYF. The chain combines TRBV5-1 with TRBJ2-5; no definite D call. V dropped 4 bases and J dropped 5 bases, with 6 bases sitting between them. CDR1 SGHRS and CDR2 YFSETQ come from the germline V gene. The CDR3 spans 11 residues.

This chain connects TRBV2 to TRBJ2-7; unclear D gene. V was pared by 9 bases and J by 4 bases, with 19 bases between. Germline V gene lookup returns CDR1 SNHLY and CDR2 FYNNEI. The CDR3 is 14 amino acids. The CDR3 DNA follows: TGTGCCAGGGGTAAAATGACAAACACTTACGAGCAGTACTTC. Translating it yields CARGKMTNTYEQYF.

CDR3: CASSLVPGSGNTIYF. In DNA form, the CDR3 reads TGTGCCAGCAGCTTAGTCCCAGGGTCTGGAAACACCATATATTTT. This rearrangement joins TRBV7-2 to TRBJ1-3, with D maybe TRBD1 (5 bases). CDR1 and CDR2 from the germline V gene are SGHTA and FQGNSA. V lost 1 base and J 1 base, leaving 8 bases between the germline ends. This CDR3 region has 15 residues. Complete variable domain (other parts from reference TRBV7-2 and TRBJ1-3): GAGVSQSPSNKVTEKGKDVELRCDPISGHTALYWYRQSLGQGLEFLIYFQGNSAPDKSGLPSDRFSAERTGGSVSTLTIQRTQQEDSAVYLCASSLVPGSGNTIYFGEGSWLTVV.

The gene calls are TRBV12-3 or TRBV12-4 and TRBJ1-2; D perhaps matches TRBD1 (6 bases). There are 13 residues in the CDR3. The germline V and J ends were trimmed by 4 bases and 7 bases, with 13 bases remaining between them. The CDR3 sequence: CASSSNRVTGYTF. The CDR3, as DNA: TGTGCCAGCAGTTCAAACAGGGTGACTGGCTACACCTTC.

A note on this clone: Its ends do not fully match the called genes, so a read error is possible. The V gene is TRBV7-7, the J gene TRBJ1-1; 11 bases are a match to TRBD1. In germline, CDR1 is SSHAT, CDR2 FNYEAQ (reference sequence). CDR3 length equals 14 residues. In nucleotides, the CDR3 is TGTGCCAGCAGCTTACATCCGGGACAGGGGGAGCGGATCTTT. Translating gives CASSLHPGQGERIF.

This sequence joins TRBV2 and TRBJ1-6; 9 positions agree with TRBD1. CDR1 is SNHLY and CDR2 is FYNNEI in the germline V gene. V dropped 2 bases and J dropped 0; count of bases not matched to a gene: 5. The CDR3 is 18 residues long. CDR3 amino acids: CASSERGQGISYNSPLHF. The DNA for the CDR3 is TGTGCCAGCAGTGAACGGGGACAGGGAATCTCCTATAATTCACCCCTCCACTTT.

The chain is built from TRBV7-9 and TRBJ2-7; TRBD1 matches at 10 bases. With V trimmed by 1 base and J by 5 bases, 17 bases remained unmatched. The germline CDR1 and CDR2 sequences are SEHNR and FQNEAQ (reference sequence). This CDR3 region has 19 residues. This chain's CDR3 is CASSLEGQGVGTGWDEQYF. The CDR3 bases are TGTGCCAGCAGCTTAGAAGGACAGGGGGTAGGTACTGGCTGGGACGAGCAGTACTTC. Supplemented by reference TRBV7-9 and TRBJ2-7, the full variable domain reads DTGVSQNPRHKITKRGQNVTFRCDPISEHNRLYWYRQTLGQGPEFLTYFQNEAQLEKSRLLSDRFSAERPKGSFSTLEIQRTEQGDSAMYLCASSLEGQGVGTGWDEQYFGPGTRLTVT.

Regarding this clone: This sample includes further DNA sequences coding for the same CDR3. The chain is built from TRBV6-5 and TRBJ2-1; 8 nucleotides line up with TRBD2. V lost 0 bases, J lost 2 bases, and 3 bases stayed unmatched. This CDR3 spans 16 amino acids. Germline V gene sequence: CDR1 MNHEY, CDR2 SVGAGI. CDR3 region: CASSYSSGGPYNEQFF. DNA for the CDR3: TGTGCCAGCAGTTACTCGAGCGGGGGACCCTACAATGAGCAGTTCTTC.